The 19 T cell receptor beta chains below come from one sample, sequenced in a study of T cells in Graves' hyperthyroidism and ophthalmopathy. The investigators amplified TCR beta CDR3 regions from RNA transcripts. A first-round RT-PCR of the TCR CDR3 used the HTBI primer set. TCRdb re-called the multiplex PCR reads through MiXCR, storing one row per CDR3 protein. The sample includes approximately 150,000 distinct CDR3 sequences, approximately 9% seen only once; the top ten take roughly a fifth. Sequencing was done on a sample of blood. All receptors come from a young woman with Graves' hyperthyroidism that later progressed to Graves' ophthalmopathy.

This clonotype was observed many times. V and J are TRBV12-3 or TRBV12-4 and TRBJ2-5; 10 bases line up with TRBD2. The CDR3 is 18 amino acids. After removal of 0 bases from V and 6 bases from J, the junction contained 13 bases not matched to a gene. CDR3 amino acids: CASSLANRGLAWGKTQYF. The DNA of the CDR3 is TGTGCCAGCAGTTTAGCAAATCGGGGACTAGCGTGGGGGAAGACCCAGTACTTC.

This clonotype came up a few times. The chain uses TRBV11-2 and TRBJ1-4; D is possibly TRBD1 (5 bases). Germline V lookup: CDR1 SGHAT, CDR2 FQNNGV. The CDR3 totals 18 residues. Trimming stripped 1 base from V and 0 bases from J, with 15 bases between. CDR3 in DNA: TGTGCCAGCAGCTTAGTGGCCCCCGTGGGGGCAACTAATGAAAAACTGTTTTTT. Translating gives CASSLVAPVGATNEKLFF.

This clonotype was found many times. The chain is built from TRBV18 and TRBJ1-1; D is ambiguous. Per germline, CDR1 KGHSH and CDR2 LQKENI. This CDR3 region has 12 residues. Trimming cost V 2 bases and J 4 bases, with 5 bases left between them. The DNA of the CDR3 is TGTGCCAGCTCACCAGCGGGCACTGAAGCTTTCTTT. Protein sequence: CASSPAGTEAFF.

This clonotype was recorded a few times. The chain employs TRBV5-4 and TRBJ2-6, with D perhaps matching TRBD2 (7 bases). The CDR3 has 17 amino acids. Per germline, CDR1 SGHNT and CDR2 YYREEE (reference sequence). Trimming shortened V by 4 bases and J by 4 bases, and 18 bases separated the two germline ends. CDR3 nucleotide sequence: TGTGCCAGCAGCAGAGAGGGGGGGGCTTCGGGGGCCAACGTCCTGACTTTC. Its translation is CASSREGGASGANVLTF.

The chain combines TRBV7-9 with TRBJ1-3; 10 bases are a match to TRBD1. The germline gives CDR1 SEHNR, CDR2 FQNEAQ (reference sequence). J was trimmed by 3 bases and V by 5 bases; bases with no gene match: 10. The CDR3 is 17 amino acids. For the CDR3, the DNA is TGTGCCAGCAGCCCCCTCACCGGGACAGGGGTTGGAAACACCATATATTTT. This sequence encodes CASSPLTGTGVGNTIYF.

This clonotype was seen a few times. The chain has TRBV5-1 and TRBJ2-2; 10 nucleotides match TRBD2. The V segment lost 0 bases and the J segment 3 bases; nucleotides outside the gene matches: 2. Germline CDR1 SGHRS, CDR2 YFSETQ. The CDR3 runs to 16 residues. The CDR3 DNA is TGCGCCAGCAGCTTGGCTAGCGGGAGACACACCGGGGAGCTGTTTTTT. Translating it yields CASSLASGRHTGELFF.

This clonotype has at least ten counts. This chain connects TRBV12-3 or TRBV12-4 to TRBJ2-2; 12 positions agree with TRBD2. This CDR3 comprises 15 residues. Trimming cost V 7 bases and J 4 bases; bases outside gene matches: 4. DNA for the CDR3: TGTGCCAGCAATCTAGCGGGGGGGAGCACCGGGGAGCTGTTTTTT. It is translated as CASNLAGGSTGELFF.

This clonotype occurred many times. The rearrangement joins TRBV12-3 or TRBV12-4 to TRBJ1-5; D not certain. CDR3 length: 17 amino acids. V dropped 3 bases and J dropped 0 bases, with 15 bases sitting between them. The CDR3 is CASSFEPSWDSNQPQHF. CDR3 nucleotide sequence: TGTGCCAGCAGTTTTGAACCGTCCTGGGATAGCAATCAGCCCCAGCATTTT.

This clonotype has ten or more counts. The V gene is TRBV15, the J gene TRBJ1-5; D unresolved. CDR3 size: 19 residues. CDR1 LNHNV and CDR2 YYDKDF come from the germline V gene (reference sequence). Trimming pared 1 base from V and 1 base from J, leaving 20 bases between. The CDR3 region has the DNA TGTGCCACCAGCAGAGTTAGTATGAGAGGGCGGGTCAGCAATCAGCCCCAGCATTTT. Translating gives CATSRVSMRGRVSNQPQHF.

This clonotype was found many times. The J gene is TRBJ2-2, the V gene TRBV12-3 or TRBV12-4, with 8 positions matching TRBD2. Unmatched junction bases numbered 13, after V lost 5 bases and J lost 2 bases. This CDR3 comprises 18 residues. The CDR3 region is CASSPPRISGANTGELFF. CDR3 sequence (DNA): TGTGCCAGCAGTCCCCCTAGGATTAGCGGGGCCAACACCGGGGAGCTGTTTTTT.

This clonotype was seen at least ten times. CDR3 protein: CASSLESQAPGRNEKLFF. In nucleotides, the CDR3 is TGTGCCAGCAGTTTAGAGTCGCAAGCCCCAGGTCGGAATGAAAAACTGTTTTTT. The J gene is TRBJ1-4, the V gene TRBV12-3 or TRBV12-4; D gene unclear. With 1 base removed from V and 5 bases from J, the gap between germline ends came to 20 bases. The CDR3 is 18 residues long.

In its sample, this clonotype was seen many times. The CDR3 nucleotides read TGTGCCAGCAGCTTAGACGCCAGGGGAGGGGAGTTCTTC. Its protein is CASSLDARGGEFF. The chain is built from TRBV11-2 and TRBJ2-1; D is perhaps TRBD2 (7 bases). Germline V CDR1 and CDR2: SGHAT, FQNNGV. The CDR3 extends over 13 amino acids. Trimming took 0 bases from V and 14 from J, leaving 14 bases between them.

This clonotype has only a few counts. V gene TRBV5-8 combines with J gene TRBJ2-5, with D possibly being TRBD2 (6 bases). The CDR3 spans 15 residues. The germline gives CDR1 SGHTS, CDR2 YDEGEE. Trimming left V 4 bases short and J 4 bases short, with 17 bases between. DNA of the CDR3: TGTGCCAGCAGCCCGGGTGGAGGGGAGAGAGAGACCCAGTACTTC. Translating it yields CASSPGGGERETQYF.

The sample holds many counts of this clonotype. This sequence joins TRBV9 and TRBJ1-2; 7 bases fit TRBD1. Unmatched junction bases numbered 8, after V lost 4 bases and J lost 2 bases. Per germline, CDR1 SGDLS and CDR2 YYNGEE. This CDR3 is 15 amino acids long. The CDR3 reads CASSPREGANYGYTF. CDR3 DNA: TGTGCCAGCAGCCCCCGGGAGGGGGCAAACTATGGCTACACCTTC.

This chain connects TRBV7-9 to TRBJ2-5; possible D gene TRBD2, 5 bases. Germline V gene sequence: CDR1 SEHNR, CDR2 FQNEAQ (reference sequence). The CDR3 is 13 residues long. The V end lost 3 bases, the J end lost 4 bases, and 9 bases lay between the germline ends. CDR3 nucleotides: TGTGCCAGCAGCTTTGCGGGTGGAGAGACCCAGTACTTC. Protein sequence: CASSFAGGETQYF.

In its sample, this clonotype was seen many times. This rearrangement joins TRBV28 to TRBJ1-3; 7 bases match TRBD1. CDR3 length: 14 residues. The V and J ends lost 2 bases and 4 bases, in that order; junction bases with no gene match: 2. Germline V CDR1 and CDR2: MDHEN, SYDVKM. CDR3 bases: TGTGCCAGCAGTTTAGAACAGGGGGGAAACACCATATATTTT. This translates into CASSLEQGGNTIYF.

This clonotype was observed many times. CDR3: CASSQGEKLFF. The DNA for the CDR3 is TGTGCCAGCTCACAGGGTGAAAAACTGTTTTTT. The chain combines TRBV6-1 with TRBJ1-4; D is possibly TRBD1 (6 bases). The ends were cut back, 8 bases at V and 7 bases at J, with 8 bases in the middle. Germline-derived CDR1 and CDR2 are MNHNS and SASEGT. The CDR3 consists of 11 residues.

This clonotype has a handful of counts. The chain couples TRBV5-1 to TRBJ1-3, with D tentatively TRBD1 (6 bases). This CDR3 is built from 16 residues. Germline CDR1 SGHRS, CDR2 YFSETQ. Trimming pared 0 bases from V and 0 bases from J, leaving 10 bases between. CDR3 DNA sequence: TGCGCCAGCAGCTTGGAGCAGGGGAGCTCTGGAAACACCATATATTTT. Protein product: CASSLEQGSSGNTIYF.

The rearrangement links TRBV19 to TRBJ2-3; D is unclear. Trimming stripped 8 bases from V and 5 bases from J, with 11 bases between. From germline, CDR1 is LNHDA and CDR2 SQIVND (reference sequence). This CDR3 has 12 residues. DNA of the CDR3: TGTGCCAGTGCGGTCCAAAGAGATACGCAGTATTTT. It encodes CASAVQRDTQYF. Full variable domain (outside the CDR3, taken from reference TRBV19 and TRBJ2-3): DGGITQSPKYLFRKEGQNVTLSCEQNLNHDAMYWYRQDPGQGLRLIYYSQIVNDFQKGDIAEGYSVSREKKESFPLTVTSAQKNPTAFYLCASAVQRDTQYFGPGTRLTVL.